These T cell receptor delta chains were read from a single sample in a study of gamma-delta T cells after stem cell transplantation. TCRdb reanalysed the RT-PCR reads with CATT. The sample gives some 13,000 delta-chain clones, more than 30% of which show up once; over 3.5% is in the top ten. The sequencing sample was made of gamma-delta T cells. The receptors here all came from a human donor. It is not recorded whose cells these are; they may come from a transplant donor. Each CDR3 is given with its conserved first and last residue. Size is stated for part of the rows, as once, few or many counts, or as a class when the clone is expanded.

size | J | V | CDR3
few | TRDJ3 | TRDV2 | CACDTPWGSSWDTRQMFF
- | TRDJ1 | TRDV3 | CAFSAPTTGYTDKLIF
- | TRDJ2 | TRDV2 | CACDTGGKTAQLFF
- | TRDJ1 | TRDV3 | CASLLIHNTDKLIF
few | TRDJ1 | TRAV29/DV5 | CAALLYPTGLSYTDKLIF
- | TRDJ1 | TRDV3 | CAFTPYGWRGYAGGTDKLIF
few | TRDJ3 | TRDV2 | CARVPLGARAWDTRQMFF
- | TRDJ2 | TRDV1 | CALGELGPLEVGDLAQLFF
few | TRDJ1 | TRDV2 | CACDTVLGALYTDKLIF
few | TRDJ1 | TRDV2 | CACDPLLGDTKDKLIF
- | TRDJ1 | TRDV3 | CAFSPSGDKLIF
- | TRDJ2 | TRDV1 | CALGERGVLKAQLFF
few | TRDJ3 | TRDV2 | CACVERLGDPNSWDTRQMFF
few | TRDJ1 | TRDV2 | CACDKPAPFHTGGRLYTDKLIF
- | TRDJ3 | TRDV2 | CACDTWGILSSWDTRQMFF
- | TRDJ1 | TRDV3 | CAFNSRGARNSGYTDKLIF